Below, 24 T cell receptor beta chains from the same sample are listed, as sequenced in a study of OX40 agonist ivuxolimab in advanced cancers. Clones were read by immunoSEQ multiplex PCR, and TCRdb kept only the in-frame ones, dropping some. Found here are 14,000 or so clones, roughly 71% of them singletons; the top ten hold roughly 32%. The source was CD4+ or CD8+ T cells sorted from blood, collected in a trial of the OX40 agonist ivuxolimab. Receptors were obtained from an adult with an advanced solid tumor such as melanoma, head and neck, liver or kidney cancer.

The chain combines TRBV2 with TRBJ1-2, with TRBD1 matching 8 bases. CDR3 length: 14 amino acids. Trimming took 3 bases from V and 4 from J; bases not matched to a gene: 4. Germline V gene data show CDR1 as SNHLY and CDR2 as FYNNEI. CDR3 in DNA: TGTGCCAGCAGTGATACAGGGGGAGCCTATGGCTACACCTTC. It encodes CASSDTGGAYGYTF.

The rearrangement links TRBV9 to TRBJ2-2, with 8 bases that match TRBD1. V gave up 3 bases and J gave up 5 bases; unmatched junction bases: 6. The germline CDR1 and CDR2 sequences are SGDLS and YYNGEE. The CDR3 covers 15 residues. The CDR3 region is CASSAGQGGTGELFF. CDR3 bases: TGTGCCAGCAGCGCCGGACAGGGTGGAACCGGGGAGCTGTTTTTT.

The chain has TRBV7-9 and TRBJ2-5; weak D call: TRBD2 (5 bases). The DNA matches TRBJ2-7 better at its end, which makes the J call doubtful. The germline gives CDR1 SEHNR, CDR2 FQNEAQ (reference sequence). The CDR3 has 12 residues. CDR3 DNA: TGTGCCAGCAGTTCCGGGACCTACGAGCAGTACTTC. Its protein product is CASSSGTYEQYF.

The V call is TRBV18, the J call TRBJ1-4, with 7 bases matching TRBD1. Germline assignment: CDR1 KGHSH and CDR2 LQKENI. The CDR3 extends over 16 amino acids. V lost 3 bases and J lost 0; bases outside the gene matches: 4. The CDR3 is CASSPVGTATNEKLFF. The CDR3 DNA follows: TGTGCCAGCTCACCTGTAGGGACAGCAACTAATGAAAAACTGTTTTTT.

The chain links TRBV9 to TRBJ2-5, with D possibly matching TRBD1 (6 bases). Germline V gene data show CDR1 as SGDLS and CDR2 as YYNGEE. The CDR3 runs 16 residues. Trimming removed 2 bases at V and 1 base at J, with 15 bases between. The CDR3 protein is CASSVGTNQVQETQYF. CDR3 coding DNA: TGTGCCAGCAGCGTCGGGACAAACCAAGTCCAAGAGACCCAGTACTTC.

V is TRBV1 and J is TRBJ2-2; the listed D gene, TRBD2, was not tested against the DNA. TRBV1 is an annotated pseudogene. This CDR3 spans 19 amino acids. CDR3 loop: CTSSHPGLAGVTGAGELFF. In nucleotides, the CDR3 is TGCACCAGCAGCCACCCGGGACTAGCGGGAGTGACTGGAGCCGGGGAGCTGTTTTTT.

V is TRBV9 and J is TRBJ1-5; 7 bases fit TRBD1. The V gene's germline CDR1 is SGDLS and CDR2 YYNGEE. This CDR3 is 15 amino acids long. Unmatched junction bases numbered 3, after V lost 0 bases and J lost 3 bases. CDR3 DNA sequence: TGTGCCAGCAGCGTAGGAGGGACAGCCAATCAGCCCCAGCATTTT. It codes for CASSVGGTANQPQHF.

Comment on this clone: Other DNA sequences from this sample encode an identical CDR3 as well. The CDR3 sequence is CASSLGQGDQPQHF. DNA of the CDR3: TGCGCCAGCAGCTTGGGACAGGGCGATCAGCCCCAGCATTTT. The rearrangement joins TRBV5-1 to TRBJ1-5; 7 bases match TRBD1. There are 14 residues in the CDR3. The V gene's germline CDR1 is SGHRS and CDR2 YFSETQ. The ends lost 0 bases at V and 5 bases at J; junction bases unmatched: 2. Full variable domain (missing parts from reference TRBV5-1 and TRBJ1-5): KAGVTQTPRYLIKTRGQQVTLSCSPISGHRSVSWYQQTPGQGLQFLFEYFSETQRNKGNFPGRFSGRQFSNSRSEMNVSTLELGDSALYLCASSLGQGDQPQHFGDGTRLSIL.

V usage is TRBV28 and J usage is TRBJ2-7, with TRBD2 matching 10 bases. The CDR3 spans 15 residues. Germline lookup yields CDR1 MDHEN and CDR2 SYDVKM. The ends lost 5 bases at V and 0 bases at J; junction bases unmatched: 4. The chain's CDR3 is CASSAGTSDSYEQYF. The CDR3 nucleotides read TGTGCCAGCAGTGCCGGGACTAGCGACTCCTACGAGCAGTACTTC.

The chain has TRBV27 and TRBJ2-5; TRBD2 matches 7 bases. Germline loops: CDR1 MNHEY, CDR2 SMNVEV (reference sequence). Trimming took 6 bases from V and 0 from J; bases not matched to a gene: 4. This CDR3 is 14 amino acids long. The CDR3 loop reads CASSPGGYQETQYF. The CDR3 coding sequence is TGTGCCAGCAGCCCCGGGGGGTACCAAGAGACCCAGTACTTC.

This clone has just a few counts. V and J are TRBV9 and TRBJ2-2; the D gene is possibly TRBD2 (6 bases). Per the germline V gene, CDR1 is SGDLS and CDR2 is YYNGEE. Trimming removed 3 bases from V and 3 bases from J, with 15 bases in between. The CDR3 totals 16 residues. The DNA of the CDR3 is TGTGCCAGCAGCGCCACGGGCGGGGACTACACCGGGGAGCTGTTTTTT. It translates to CASSATGGDYTGELFF.

The chain uses TRBV6-6 and TRBJ1-2; perhaps TRBD1 as D (6 bases). The CDR3 runs 15 residues. Looked up from germline, CDR1 is MNHNY and CDR2 is SVGAGI (reference sequence). The germline V and J ends were trimmed by 2 bases and 4 bases, with 14 bases remaining between them. The CDR3: CASSYEKGGSYGYTF. The CDR3 nucleotides are TGTGCCAGCAGTTACGAGAAGGGGGGGAGCTATGGCTACACCTTC.

The chain uses TRBV2 and TRBJ2-3; no clear D. CDR1 and CDR2 from the germline V gene are SNHLY and FYNNEI. The ends were cut back, 8 bases at V and 4 bases at J, with 7 bases in the middle. CDR3 length: 11 amino acids. The CDR3 region has the DNA TGTGCCAGCGGCAAATCAGATACGCAGTATTTT. Protein: CASGKSDTQYF.

V is TRBV2 and J is TRBJ2-1; the match to TRBD2 covers 10 bases. The length of the CDR3 is 15 residues. CDR1 and CDR2 from the germline V gene are SNHLY and FYNNEI. V shed 7 bases and J 5 bases; nucleotides not matched to a gene: 8. DNA of the CDR3: TGTGCCAGCAAGATGCTAGCGGGGGATGACAATGAGCAGTTCTTC. This codes for CASKMLAGDDNEQFF.

The chain is built from TRBV19 and TRBJ1-2, with D perhaps matching TRBD1 (5 bases). Germline values: CDR1 LNHDA, CDR2 SQIVND (reference sequence). V lost 6 bases to trimming and J lost 5 bases, with 13 bases between them. CDR3 length: 13 residues. CDR3 DNA sequence: TGTGCCAGTAGCTCGACAGCTGGGTATGGCTACACCTTC. Translation: CASSSTAGYGYTF.

As to this clone: One junction end does not reproduce the germline sequence, and a read error may be involved. This chain connects TRBV5-4 to TRBJ1-1; no clear D. The CDR3 loop spans 11 amino acids. Germline V gene lookup returns CDR1 SGHNT and CDR2 YYREEE (reference sequence). The CDR3 coding sequence is TGTGCCAGCGGCTTGAACACTGAAGCTTTCTTT. Translating it yields CASGLNTEAFF.

The rearrangement links TRBV19 to TRBJ1-1; 7 nucleotides match TRBD1. The CDR3 is 14 residues long. Germline CDR1 reads LNHDA; CDR2 reads SQIVND (reference sequence). Germline trimming cut 6 bases from V and 3 bases from J; bases unmatched to any gene: 7. The CDR3 nucleotides are TGTGCCAGTAGACCGGGAAGGGGGCACACTGAAGCTTTCTTT. This sequence encodes CASRPGRGHTEAFF.

This clone has only a few counts. The chain employs TRBV10-1 and TRBJ2-3; 8 positions agree with TRBD1. Germline CDR1 and CDR2: WNHNN and SYGVQD (reference sequence). Trimming at V came to 6 bases and at J to 15 bases, leaving 5 bases not matched to a gene. This CDR3 spans 10 amino acids. CDR3 sequence: CASRGQGRYF. The CDR3 nucleotides read TGCGCCAGCAGAGGACAGGGCAGATATTTT.

This clone was found once. The chain has TRBV27 and TRBJ1-2, with D unclear. From germline, CDR1 is MNHEY and CDR2 SMNVEV (reference sequence). The germline V and J ends were trimmed by 6 bases and 4 bases, with 12 bases remaining between them. The CDR3 is 13 amino acids. The CDR3 is CASRPPGLYGYTF. CDR3 bases: TGTGCCAGCAGGCCTCCCGGACTCTATGGCTACACCTTC.

This clone came up once. V and J are TRBV27 and TRBJ2-5; TRBD2 is a possible D gene (6 bases). Germline V CDR1 and CDR2: MNHEY, SMNVEV (reference sequence). Trimming took off 5 bases at V and 0 bases at J, with 19 bases between the two ends. This CDR3 has 17 residues. The CDR3 DNA sequence: TGTGCCAGCAGTCCGCTCCGTGGAGGGATGGACCAAGAGACCCAGTACTTC. This translates into CASSPLRGGMDQETQYF.

The chain links TRBV11-2 to TRBJ1-2; D is uncertain. CDR3 length: 13 amino acids. The germline CDR1 and CDR2 sequences are SGHAT and FQNNGV. V was cut by 1 base and J by 2 bases, with 5 bases left in between. The DNA of the CDR3 is TGTGCCAGCAGCTTAGCGGGGAACTATGGCTACACCTTC. Translating it yields CASSLAGNYGYTF.

The chain employs TRBV28 and TRBJ2-7; D ambiguous. The CDR3 extends over 13 amino acids. In germline, CDR1 is MDHEN, CDR2 SYDVKM. Trimming stripped 6 bases from V and 3 bases from J, with 12 bases between. CDR3 DNA: TGTGCCAGCAGCCTGGGTGGTCTCTACGAGCAGTACTTC. It is translated as CASSLGGLYEQYF.

This rearrangement joins TRBV4-3 to TRBJ2-7; 7 bases agree with TRBD2. The CDR3 is made up of 17 amino acids. The trim removed 0 bases at V and 2 bases at J, leaving 10 bases unmatched. The germline V gene encodes CDR1 LGHNA and CDR2 YSLEER. The CDR3 region has the DNA TGCGCCAGCAGCCAAGAAACGGGGGGATTTATGGCCTACGAGCAGTACTTC. Protein product: CASSQETGGFMAYEQYF.

Here the CDR3 reads CASSPTPGGNYGYTF. The CDR3 DNA sequence: TGCGCCAGCAGCCCCACTCCCGGGGGTAACTATGGCTACACCTTC. The V and J genes are TRBV4-1 and TRBJ1-2, with a tentative D call TRBD1 (5 bases). This CDR3 has 15 residues. Germline V gene lookup returns CDR1 MGHRA and CDR2 YSYEKL. Trimming removed 4 bases from V and 1 base from J, with 13 bases in between.